Described below is a single T cell receptor beta chain sequence and its context. This clone was seen ten or more times. The target of this receptor is not known. It has no much larger one-base neighbor in the sample; base qualities were not kept. The entry originates in a study of metastatic and nonmetastatic thyroid tumors (dated by TCRdb to the early 2020s). Background for the entire study: Repertoires were compared across peripheral blood and tumor or nodule tissue samples from malignant and benign thyroid patients.

The paper as a whole reports these results and caveats: In both blood and tumor samples, malignant tumors were reported to have significantly higher TCR beta diversity than benign nodules.

The library was prepared using PCR. TCRdb names Illumina HiSeq 4000 as the instrument used. High-throughput sequencing was used to profile the CDR3 region of the TCR beta-chain in every patient. In the authors' own workflow: CDR3 differences across clinicopathological groups were used to build a classifier for discriminating distant-metastatic papillary thyroid cancer patients. The Shannon index was used to assess repertoire diversity, and the Morisita-Horn index was used to assess tumor-blood repertoire similarity. TCRdb reworked the public reads: Q25 trimming with fastp, MiXCR clone assembly, productive beta chains retained. The V and J calls follow TCRdb's processing rather than the paper's. This sample has 20,000 to 25,000 clones in its table, and more than 14% of those were observed once. The ten largest clones capture around 13% of the sample. Before undergoing thyroid surgery, none of the patients had been given any kind of treatment. The study retrospectively analysed patient clinical samples collected from the early 2010s to the late 2010s using T-cell receptor beta sequencing.

The sequence derives from a female donor with papillary thyroid cancer or a benign thyroid nodule (not recorded which). Some clones in this sample may be carry-over from other donors' samples. Sequenced sample: tumor tissue.

The nucleotides are TGCAGTGCTAGTTCGTTCGCGGGGATCGGCAATCAGCCCCAGCATTTT. It is translated as CSASSFAGIGNQPQHF. This sequence uses TRBV20-1 and TRBJ1-5, with the D gene too uncertain to name. The germline V gene (reference sequence) supplies CDR1 DFQATT and CDR2 SNEGSKA. CDR3 length: 16 amino acids, cysteine to phenylalanine. Left in the record is the CDR3 DNA by itself, 48 bases read in frame from the first base. V is clipped by 3 bases and J by 2 bases, and the sequence between their germline boundaries is 17 bases long.